A single sample is the source of the 15 T cell receptor beta chains below, sequenced in a study of neurological immune-mediated disorders. TCRdb reprocessed the 5' RACE reads via MiXCR and lists one record per CDR3 protein. Here the sample spans approximately 85,000 distinct CDR3 sequences, about 12% being singletons. Described time point: longitudinal time-point 2. Sequenced material: PBMCs. The receptors derive from a female donor with HTLV-1-associated myelopathy (HAM/TSP).

The rearrangement joins TRBV20-1 to TRBJ2-3; the D gene is possibly TRBD2 (5 bases). CDR1 is DFQATT, CDR2 SNEGSKA, per germline (reference sequence). CDR3 length: 16 amino acids. The V end lost 0 bases, the J end lost 5 bases, and 18 bases lay between the germline ends. The CDR3 DNA reads TGCAGTGCTAGAGATCTTGGGAGTCTAAGGGAAGATACGCAGTATTTT. Translating it yields CSARDLGSLREDTQYF.

On this clonotype itself: A much larger clonotype is one base distant, so this may be a read error. The CDR3 carries no conserved terminal phenylalanine or tryptophan, so it likely arises from a read error. CDR3 sequence reads: CASSVGGGLQTQYS. CDR3 bases: TGTGCCAGCAGCGTCGGAGGGGGGCTTCAAACGCAGTATTCT. The chain recombines TRBV9 with TRBJ2-3; either TRBD1 or TRBD2 may fit D (6 bases each). Germline CDR1 SGDLS, CDR2 YYNGEE. Trimming removed 2 bases at V and 9 bases at J, with 16 bases between. The CDR3 runs to 14 residues.

This clonotype was seen many times. The chain combines TRBV28 with TRBJ2-3; D might be TRBD2 (5 bases). In germline, CDR1 is MDHEN, CDR2 SYDVKM. CDR3 size: 12 residues. Deletions cut 6 bases from V and 3 bases from J, with 7 bases between. Here the CDR3 DNA reads TGTGCCAGCAGCTCGGGGACAGATACGCAGTATTTT. Protein sequence: CASSSGTDTQYF.

The chain employs TRBV25-1 and TRBJ2-7; D is unclear. The CDR3 runs 11 residues. Germline CDR1 and CDR2: MGHDK and SYGVNS. V was cut by 3 bases and J by 6 bases, with 6 bases left in between. The CDR3 DNA follows: TGTGCCAGCAGTGATGCCAGCGAGCAGTACTTC. It encodes CASSDASEQYF.

This clonotype was counted at least ten times. The rearrangement links TRBV14 to TRBJ2-3; no firm D call. Per germline, CDR1 SGHDN and CDR2 FVKESK. The CDR3 sequence is 16 residues long. The V end was cut by 1 base, the J end by 6 bases, with 17 bases between. CDR3 nucleotide sequence: TGTGCCAGCAGCCAAGGAATTGGCACCACAAGGGATACGCAGTATTTT. This sequence encodes CASSQGIGTTRDTQYF.

At least ten counts were recorded for this clonotype. The V and J genes are TRBV7-3 and TRBJ2-2; D is ambiguous. Germline V lookup: CDR1 SGHTA, CDR2 FQGTGA. The CDR3 runs 15 residues. V was trimmed by 7 bases and J by 1 base, leaving 13 bases between them. CDR3 DNA sequence: TGTGCCAGCACCTCCCTTCCGGGGAACACCGGGGAGCTGTTTTTT. Translated: CASTSLPGNTGELFF. Full variable domain (outside the CDR3, taken from reference TRBV7-3 and TRBJ2-2): GAGVSQTPSNKVTEKGKYVELRCDPISGHTALYWYRQSLGQGPEFLIYFQGTGAADDSGLPNDRFFAVRPEGSVSTLKIQRTERGDSAVYLCASTSLPGNTGELFFGEGSRLTVL.

The V and J genes are TRBV5-1 and TRBJ2-5, with 7 nucleotides matching TRBD1. CDR1 and CDR2 from the germline V gene are SGHRS and YFSETQ. The CDR3 covers 14 residues. Germline trimming cut 1 base from V and 7 bases from J; bases unmatched to any gene: 7. The CDR3 sequence is CASSLFGAGGTQYF. For the CDR3, the DNA is TGCGCCAGCAGCTTGTTCGGGGCAGGGGGGACCCAGTACTTC.

This clonotype showed up many times. The chain is built from TRBV28 and TRBJ1-3, with 9 bases aligning to TRBD1. Trimming cost V 2 bases and J 6 bases; bases outside gene matches: 2. The CDR3 is 14 amino acids. Germline values: CDR1 MDHEN, CDR2 SYDVKM. The CDR3 sequence: CASSLRTGENTIYF. DNA of the CDR3: TGTGCCAGCAGTTTAAGGACAGGGGAAAACACCATATATTTT.

This clonotype was recorded at least ten times. The chain couples TRBV5-1 to TRBJ2-1; 9 bases are shared with TRBD2. This CDR3 comprises 18 residues. Losses at the gene ends were 1 base for V and 6 bases for J; bases not matched to a gene: 14. Per germline, CDR1 SGHRS and CDR2 YFSETQ. CDR3 residues: CASSLSHRTVAGVNEQFF. DNA for the CDR3: TGCGCCAGCAGCTTGTCCCACAGGACGGTAGCGGGGGTCAATGAGCAGTTCTTC.

A word on this clonotype: A much larger clone lies one base from this, so it may be a read error. The V call is TRBV20-1, the J call TRBJ1-2; D not resolved. The CDR3 consists of 13 residues. Trimming removed 6 bases from V and 7 bases from J, with 18 bases in between. CDR1 and CDR2 from the germline V gene are DFQATT and SNEGSKA (reference sequence). The chain's CDR3 is CSAICSSGFGYTF. The DNA for the CDR3 is TGCAGTGCCATCTGTAGTTCGGGCTTTGGCTACACCTTC.

V gene TRBV5-1 combines with J gene TRBJ2-1; maybe TRBD1 (6 bases). Deletions cut 0 bases from V and 3 bases from J, with 10 bases between. Germline V gene sequence: CDR1 SGHRS, CDR2 YFSETQ. The CDR3 covers 15 residues. Written as DNA, the CDR3 is TGCGCCAGCAGCTTGGTGGCGGACAGCTACAATGAGCAGTTCTTC. This encodes CASSLVADSYNEQFF.

Many counts were recorded for this clonotype. The rearrangement links TRBV2 to TRBJ2-7; 10 bases are a match to TRBD2. Germline CDR1 SNHLY, CDR2 FYNNEI. The CDR3 loop spans 16 amino acids. V lost 9 bases to trimming and J lost 0 bases; unmatched junction nucleotides: 11. This CDR3 is CASTQRGGPPSYEQYF. CDR3 DNA: TGTGCCAGTACCCAGCGGGGGGGTCCCCCCTCCTACGAGCAGTACTTC.

At least ten counts were recorded for this clonotype. This chain joins TRBV2 and TRBJ2-7; no clear D gene. CDR1 and CDR2 (germline): SNHLY, FYNNEI. The CDR3 has 14 residues. V was shortened by 6 bases and J by 2 bases, with 14 bases between the two germline ends. For the CDR3, the DNA is TGTGCCAGCAGCAAGGCCTTGGGTCCCTACGAGCAGTACTTC. Its translation: CASSKALGPYEQYF.

This clonotype was found many times. This chain uses TRBV4-1 with TRBJ2-1, with 10 nucleotides matching TRBD2. V lost 3 bases and J lost 1; bases outside the gene matches: 3. This CDR3 is 16 amino acids long. Germline V gene data show CDR1 as MGHRA and CDR2 as YSYEKL. The DNA of the CDR3 is TGCGCCAGCAGCCACCTGACTAGCGGGTCCTACAATGAGCAGTTCTTC. This codes for CASSHLTSGSYNEQFF.

This sequence joins TRBV7-2 and TRBJ1-1, with unresolved D. V was pared by 5 bases and J by 9 bases, with 16 bases between. Germline values: CDR1 SGHTA, CDR2 FQGNSA. This CDR3 has 13 amino acids. The chain's CDR3 is CASSPTIKAQAFF. The CDR3 coding sequence is TGTGCCAGCAGCCCCACCATAAAAGCTCAAGCTTTCTTT.